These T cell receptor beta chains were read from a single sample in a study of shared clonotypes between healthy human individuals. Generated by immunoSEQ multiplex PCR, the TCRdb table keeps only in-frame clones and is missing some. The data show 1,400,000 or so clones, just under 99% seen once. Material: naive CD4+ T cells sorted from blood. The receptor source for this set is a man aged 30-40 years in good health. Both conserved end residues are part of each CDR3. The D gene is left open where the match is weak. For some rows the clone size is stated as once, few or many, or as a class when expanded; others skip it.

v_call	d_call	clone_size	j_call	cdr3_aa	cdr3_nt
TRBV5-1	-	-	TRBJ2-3	CASSSGLGRGGRTDTQYF	TGCGCCAGCAGCTCCGGGTTAGGCAGGGGGGGACGGACAGATACGCAGTATTTT
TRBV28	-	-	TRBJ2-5	CASGEVQGVGETQYF	TGTGCCAGCGGGGAGGTTCAGGGGGTAGGGGAGACCCAGTACTTC
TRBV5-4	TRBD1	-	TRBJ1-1	CASSTPGTGVTEAFF	TGTGCCAGCAGCACACCCGGGACAGGGGTGACTGAAGCTTTCTTT
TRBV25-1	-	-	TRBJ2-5	CASSNRESRETQYF	TGTGCCAGCAGTAACCGGGAAAGTCGAGAGACCCAGTACTTC
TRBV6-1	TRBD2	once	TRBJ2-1	CASTPLAGTVNEQFF	TGTGCCAGCACTCCGCTAGCGGGGACTGTAAATGAGCAGTTCTTC
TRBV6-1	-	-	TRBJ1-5	CASREGLSNQPQHF	TGTGCCAGCAGGGAGGGGTTGAGCAATCAGCCCCAGCATTTT
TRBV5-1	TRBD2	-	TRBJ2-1	CASSYQRGAYNEQFF	TGCGCCAGCAGCTATCAGCGGGGGGCCTACAATGAGCAGTTCTTC
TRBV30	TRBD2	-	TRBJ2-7	CAWSVSGGYEQYF	TGTGCCTGGAGTGTCAGCGGGGGCTACGAGCAGTACTTC
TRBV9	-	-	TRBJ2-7	CASSVASASYEQYF	TGTGCCAGCAGCGTAGCCAGCGCCTCCTACGAGCAGTACTTC
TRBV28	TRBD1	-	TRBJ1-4	CASRGQGVEKLFF	TGTGCCAGCCGGGGACAGGGGGTTGAAAAACTGTTTTTT
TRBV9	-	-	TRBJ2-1	CASSVGEGFNEQFF	TGTGCCAGCAGCGTAGGTGAAGGGTTCAATGAGCAGTTCTTC
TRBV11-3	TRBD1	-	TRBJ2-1	CASSSGDRSTSGEQFF	TGTGCCAGCAGCTCGGGGGACAGGTCAACTTCGGGTGAGCAGTTCTTC
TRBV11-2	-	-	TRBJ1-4	CASSPAGLDEKLFF	TGTGCCAGCAGTCCTGCGGGCTTGGATGAAAAACTGTTTTTT
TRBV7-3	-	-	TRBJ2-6	CASSAGVRDLTF	TGTGCCAGCAGCGCTGGCGTCAGGGATCTGACTTTC
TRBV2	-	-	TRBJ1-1	CASSEGVGMNTEAFF	TGTGCCAGCAGTGAGGGTGTGGGGATGAACACTGAAGCTTTCTTT